The table lists the clone carrying this T cell receptor (beta chain) with a few counts. These data are taken from a study of shared clonotypes between healthy human individuals. Assay: immunoSEQ multiplex PCR; the TCRdb copy retains only in-frame clones and omits some. This repertoire shows roughly 640,000 clones, 74% found once; its top ten account for roughly 1.7%. This CDR3 contains 15 residues. Germline V gene sequence: CDR1 SGHNT, CDR2 YYREEE (reference sequence). The V segment lost 3 bases and the J segment 4 bases; nucleotides outside the gene matches: 6. This TCR derives from a young woman in good health. The gene calls are TRBV5-4 and TRBJ2-1, with TRBD2 identical over 8 bases. Sequencing was done on a sample of memory CD4+ T cells sorted from blood. Subset meaning: CD45RA-negative fraction. This CDR3 reads CASSSGTRGYNEQFF. The CDR3 bases are TGTGCCAGCAGCTCCGGGACTAGGGGATACAATGAGCAGTTCTTC.